Sequencing of this TCR beta chain was carried out in a study of blood T cells in healthy people across ages. Findings and caveats of the study: Diversity estimates drawn from one million T cells were deemed underestimates. Strongly correlated with naive T cell percentage was TCR beta diversity.

This clonotype was seen only a few times. Its antigen is unidentified. Then a second PCR, running roughly 7 to 12 cycles, was carried out with a sample-barcoded 5' primer and a J-beta primer mix. One entry per CDR3 protein results from TCRdb running MiXCR on the 5' RACE reads. The sample lists 750,000 or so distinct CDR3 sequences, roughly 25% seen once, with roughly a tenth in the top ten. The same data also contributed to another study, on T cells of mothers and their children. According to that study: With the M1S primer of the second PCR, sample barcodes and 2-4 random nucleotides were added.

This clonotype was obtained from a boy aged 5 to 17 in good health. The source material was blood.

CDR3 amino acids: CAISGQGGGTEAFF. The CDR3, as DNA: TGTGCCATCAGCGGACAGGGGGGAGGCACTGAAGCTTTCTTT. This chain joins TRBV10-3 and TRBJ1-1, with TRBD1 identical over 10 bases. This CDR3 comprises 14 residues. V dropped 6 bases and J dropped 4; count of bases not matched to a gene: 5. Germline-derived CDR1 and CDR2 are ENHRY and SYGVKD.